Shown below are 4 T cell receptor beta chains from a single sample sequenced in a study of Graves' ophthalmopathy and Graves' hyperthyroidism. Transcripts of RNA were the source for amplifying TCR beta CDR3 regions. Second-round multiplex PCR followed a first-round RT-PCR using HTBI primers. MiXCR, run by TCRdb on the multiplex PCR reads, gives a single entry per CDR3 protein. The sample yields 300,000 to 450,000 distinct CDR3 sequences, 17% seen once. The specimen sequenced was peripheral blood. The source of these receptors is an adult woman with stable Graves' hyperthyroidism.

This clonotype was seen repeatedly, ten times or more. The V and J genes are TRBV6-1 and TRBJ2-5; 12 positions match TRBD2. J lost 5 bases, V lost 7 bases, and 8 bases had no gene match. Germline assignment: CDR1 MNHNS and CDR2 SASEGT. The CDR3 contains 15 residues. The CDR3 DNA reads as TGTGCCAGCACCCGGACTAGCGGGAAGACGGAGACCCAGTACTTC. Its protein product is CASTRTSGKTETQYF.

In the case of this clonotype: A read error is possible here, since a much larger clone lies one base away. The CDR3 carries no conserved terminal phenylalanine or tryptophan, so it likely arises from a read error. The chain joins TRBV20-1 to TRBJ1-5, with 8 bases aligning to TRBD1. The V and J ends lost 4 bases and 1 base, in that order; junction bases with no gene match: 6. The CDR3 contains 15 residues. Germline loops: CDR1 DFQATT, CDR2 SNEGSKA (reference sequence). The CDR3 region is CSATYGTGSNQPQHS. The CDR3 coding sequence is TGCAGTGCTACGTACGGGACAGGCAGCAATCAGCCCCAGCATTCT.

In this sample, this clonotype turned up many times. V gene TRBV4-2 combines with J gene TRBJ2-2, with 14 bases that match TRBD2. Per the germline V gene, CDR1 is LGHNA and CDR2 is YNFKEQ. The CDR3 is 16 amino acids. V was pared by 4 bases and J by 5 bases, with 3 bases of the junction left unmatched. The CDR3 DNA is TGTGCCAGCAGCCGAGGACTAGCGGGAGGTACCGGGGAGCTGTTTTTT. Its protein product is CASSRGLAGGTGELFF.

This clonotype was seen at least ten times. The CDR3 sequence is CATSRDPNTEAFF. The CDR3 region has the DNA TGTGCCACCAGCAGAGACCCGAACACTGAAGCTTTCTTT. The chain joins TRBV15 to TRBJ1-1; D uncertain. The germline CDR1 and CDR2 sequences are LNHNV and YYDKDF (reference sequence). V lost 0 bases and J lost 1, with 3 bases in between. The CDR3 extends over 13 amino acids.